This T cell receptor beta chain was recovered during a study of cytomegalovirus exposure and HLA in healthy donors. Only one count was recorded for this clone. Its specificity is not known. The PCR made use of 60 Vbeta and 13 Jbeta primers. Profiled with immunoSEQ multiplex PCR; TCRdb holds only in-frame clones, not every one. Among hundreds of thousands of clones, about 89% were seen once, and the ten largest hold roughly 1%. Study-level findings and limits: In a later analysis, the majority of CMV-associated beta chains seemingly showed HLA restriction.

Sequencing was performed on PBMCs. The TCR comes from a woman aged 18-30 years in good health and CMV-seronegative.

Written as DNA, the CDR3 is TGTGCCAGCAGCGTTGAGTTCACCGGGGAGCTGTTTTTT. This translates into CASSVEFTGELFF. V gene TRBV2 combines with J gene TRBJ2-2; D call uncertain. Germline V gene sequence: CDR1 SNHLY, CDR2 FYNNEI. The CDR3 has 13 amino acids. The V gene lost 6 bases and the J gene lost 4 bases, with 9 bases spanning the gap.